Described below is a single T cell receptor (beta chain) sequence and its context. Its antigen remains unidentified. This entry comes from a study of T cell responses to AZD1222 COVID-19 vaccine. Overall study context: Second-dose timings of about 4 or about 12 weeks were pooled. Study-level findings and limits: The breadth and depth of Spike-specific TCRs increased once two AZD1222 doses had been given. White British ancestry dominated among donors, who included more females, and clonal diversity was possibly underestimated. Within unmutated variant regions lay the reported targets of nearly half of spike-specific TCRs.

The CDR3 consists of 13 residues. Trimming cost V 3 bases and J 6 bases, with 9 bases left between them. CDR1 LNHDA and CDR2 SQIVND come from the germline V gene (reference sequence). Sequencing was performed with immunoSEQ multiplex PCR; in TCRdb, only in-frame clones are kept and a portion is missing. The table shows 90,000 to 95,000 clones, with about 89% occurring only once. The sequenced sample was peripheral blood, obtained on day 0 of AZD1222 vaccination. The rearrangement links TRBV19 to TRBJ2-1, with D perhaps assigned TRBD1 or TRBD2 (5 bases each). The clonotype originates from an adult in good health. The CDR3 region is CASSILGVNEQFF. The CDR3 DNA reads as TGTGCCAGTAGTATTCTGGGGGTCAATGAGCAGTTCTTC.